Listed below are T cell receptor beta chains from one sample, sequenced in a study of T-cell memory formation after mild COVID-19. TCRdb fed the 5' RACE reads into MiXCR, producing one record per CDR3 protein. The repertoire holds 55,000 to 70,000 distinct CDR3 sequences, with about a quarter as singletons. Sequencing was performed on PBMCs or a T cell subset sorted from them (not recorded which). The receptors originated from a man between 18 and 29 years old who had mild COVID-19 (a few samples of this study predate the infection). Cell type and time point are not known. CDR3s leave out the opening cysteine and the closing phenylalanine or tryptophan. Fields, in order: clone size, V gene, CDR3 protein. Clone size is given for some rows only: seen once, a few or many times, or a class if the clone is expanded.

clone_size: .; v_call: TRBV7-3; cdr3_aa: ASSLTGGREQF
clone_size: few; v_call: TRBV7-9; cdr3_aa: ASSPLDTQY
clone_size: .; v_call: TRBV15; cdr3_aa: ATSRNSINQPQH
clone_size: .; v_call: TRBV7-2; cdr3_aa: ASRGGGSTDTQY
clone_size: few; v_call: TRBV29-1; cdr3_aa: SVEAWTSGGATDTQY
clone_size: .; v_call: TRBV28; cdr3_aa: ASSSWTGSDGYT
clone_size: .; v_call: TRBV27; cdr3_aa: ASSLSSGYSGNTIY
clone_size: few; v_call: TRBV28; cdr3_aa: ASNSRLADTDTQY
clone_size: .; v_call: TRBV20-1; cdr3_aa: SARPEGPNIQY
clone_size: few; v_call: TRBV12-3/TRBV12-4; cdr3_aa: ASRLRTGGLSPLH
clone_size: .; v_call: TRBV9; cdr3_aa: ASSVDGSGSSYNEQF
clone_size: .; v_call: TRBV19; cdr3_aa: ASRENPQGARNQPQH
clone_size: once; v_call: TRBV5-1; cdr3_aa: ASSLGTAQGNTIY
clone_size: few; v_call: TRBV9; cdr3_aa: ASTEGPSSGNTIY
clone_size: few; v_call: TRBV4-1; cdr3_aa: ASSQLGTSTYNEQF
clone_size: few; v_call: TRBV4-3; cdr3_aa: ASSQDRVYEQF
clone_size: .; v_call: TRBV14; cdr3_aa: ASSQVAGTEAF
clone_size: .; v_call: TRBV20-1; cdr3_aa: SARVKGGGTDTQY
clone_size: .; v_call: TRBV4-2; cdr3_aa: ASSPSASGGVTDTQY
clone_size: many; v_call: TRBV6-5; cdr3_aa: ASSLVSNGGYT
clone_size: .; v_call: TRBV20-1; cdr3_aa: SASQRTSGTDTQY
clone_size: .; v_call: TRBV10-3; cdr3_aa: ARRGSRTEAF
clone_size: few; v_call: TRBV5-6; cdr3_aa: ASSAAGSTYEQY
clone_size: many; v_call: TRBV20-1; cdr3_aa: SSPHQPGAYTDTQY
clone_size: .; v_call: TRBV7-6; cdr3_aa: ASSPGRSTYEQY
clone_size: .; v_call: TRBV2; cdr3_aa: ASITTGAEQF
clone_size: few; v_call: TRBV27; cdr3_aa: ASRAGTGGEETQY
clone_size: .; v_call: TRBV3-1; cdr3_aa: ASSPAAGSLANTGELF
clone_size: .; v_call: TRBV7-2; cdr3_aa: ASSLWSDEQF
clone_size: .; v_call: TRBV20-1; cdr3_aa: SARGLQLSYEQY
clone_size: .; v_call: TRBV5-1; cdr3_aa: ASSFSVGVDTQY
clone_size: .; v_call: TRBV12-3/TRBV12-4; cdr3_aa: ASRQGSSYNEQF
clone_size: .; v_call: TRBV5-1; cdr3_aa: ASSLHRDTDTQY
clone_size: .; v_call: TRBV7-8; cdr3_aa: ASSLGRDRGQFGYNQPQH
clone_size: .; v_call: TRBV7-9; cdr3_aa: ASRRTAGDEQY
clone_size: few; v_call: TRBV7-9; cdr3_aa: ASNLRPSGGADTQY
clone_size: few; v_call: TRBV6-6; cdr3_aa: ASSYEGRQGPPPYEQY
clone_size: .; v_call: TRBV20-1; cdr3_aa: SARGVGKLF
clone_size: once; v_call: TRBV11-3; cdr3_aa: ASSRGTANSPLH
clone_size: many; v_call: TRBV29-1; cdr3_aa: SVEEGRAGGQETQY
clone_size: few; v_call: TRBV29-1; cdr3_aa: SVELENTDTQY
clone_size: few; v_call: TRBV24-1; cdr3_aa: ATSGGDLENTQY
clone_size: .; v_call: TRBV11-2; cdr3_aa: ASSSGLAGVREQF
clone_size: .; v_call: TRBV29-1; cdr3_aa: SVSGQGTYEQY
clone_size: .; v_call: TRBV2; cdr3_aa: ASSARAGESDTQY
clone_size: .; v_call: TRBV12-3/TRBV12-4; cdr3_aa: ASSPGTAMMNTEAF
clone_size: many; v_call: TRBV27; cdr3_aa: ASSWGRARDEQF